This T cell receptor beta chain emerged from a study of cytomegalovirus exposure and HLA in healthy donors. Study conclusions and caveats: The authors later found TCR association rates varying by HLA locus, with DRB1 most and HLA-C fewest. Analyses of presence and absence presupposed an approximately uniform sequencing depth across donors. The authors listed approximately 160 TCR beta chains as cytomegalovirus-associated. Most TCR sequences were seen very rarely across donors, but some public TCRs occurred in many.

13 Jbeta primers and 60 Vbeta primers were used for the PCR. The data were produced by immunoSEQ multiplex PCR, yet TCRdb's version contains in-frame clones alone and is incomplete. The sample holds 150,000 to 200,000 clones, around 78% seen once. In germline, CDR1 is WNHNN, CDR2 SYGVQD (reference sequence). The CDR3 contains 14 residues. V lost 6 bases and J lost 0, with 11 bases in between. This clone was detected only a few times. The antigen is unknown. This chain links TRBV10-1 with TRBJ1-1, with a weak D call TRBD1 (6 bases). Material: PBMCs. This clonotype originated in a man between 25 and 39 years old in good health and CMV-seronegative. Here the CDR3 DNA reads TGCGCCAGCAGCGCCCAGGGGCTGAACACTGAAGCTTTCTTT. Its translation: CASSAQGLNTEAFF.